What follows are 24 T cell receptor beta chains derived from one specimen sequenced in a study of shared clonotypes between healthy human individuals. Sequencing was performed with immunoSEQ multiplex PCR; in TCRdb, only in-frame clones are kept and a portion is missing. The data show about 510,000 clones, with approximately 79% seen just once and 10% to 15% held by the top ten. Sample: PBMCs. These TCRs come from a woman between 35 and 50 years old in good health. Some clones in this sample may be carry-over from other donors' samples.

The chain links TRBV10-2 to TRBJ1-4, with D unresolved. Germline CDR1 and CDR2: WSHSY and SAAADI. Trimming cost V 3 bases and J 5 bases, with 7 bases left between them. CDR3 size: 13 residues. CDR3 sequence (DNA): TGCGCCAGCAGTGACAGGATAAATGAAAAACTGTTTTTT. It codes for CASSDRINEKLFF.

Comment on this clone: Its ends do not fully match the called genes, so a read error is possible. This sequence joins TRBV28 and TRBJ2-4, with 13 nucleotides matching TRBD2. CDR1 and CDR2 from the germline V gene are MDHEN and SYDVKM. There are 13 residues in the CDR3. The DNA for the CDR3 is TGTGCCAGCAGTTCTCCGACTAGCGGGAGGTCTCTCTTC. It yields the protein CASSSPTSGRSLF. The variable domain in full, completed from reference TRBV28 and TRBJ2-4, reads DVKVTQSSRYLVKRTGEKVFLECVQDMDHENMFWYRQDPGLGLRLIYFSYDVKMKEKGDIPEGYSVSREKKERFSLILESASTNQTSMYLCASSSPTSGRSLFGAGTRLSVL.

This chain uses TRBV6-5 with TRBJ1-2; possible D gene TRBD1, 5 bases. The V gene lost 0 bases and the J gene lost 4 bases, with 15 bases spanning the gap. CDR3 length: 16 residues. CDR1 and CDR2 (germline): MNHEY, SVGAGI. The CDR3 nucleotides read TGTGCCAGCAGTTACTCTGGGGGGAGAGAGCGCTATGGCTACACCTTC. This translates into CASSYSGGRERYGYTF.

The V and J genes are TRBV13 and TRBJ1-2, with 7 bases identical to TRBD1. Germline CDR1 is PRHDT and CDR2 is FYEKMQ (reference sequence). This CDR3 comprises 15 residues. V lost 5 bases to trimming and J lost 5 bases; unmatched junction nucleotides: 11. CDR3 in amino acids: CASSQDRASFYGYTF. The CDR3 DNA reads as TGTGCCAGCAGCCAAGACAGGGCCTCGTTTTATGGCTACACCTTC.

The chain uses TRBV19 and TRBJ2-5; D is possibly TRBD1 (6 bases). V was trimmed by 11 bases and J by 5 bases, leaving 24 bases between them. This CDR3 spans 15 amino acids. Germline V lookup: CDR1 LNHDA, CDR2 SQIVND (reference sequence). Here the CDR3 reads CAAPSGGSPVETQYF. The CDR3 bases are TGTGCCGCCCCAAGTGGGGGCTCCCCTGTGGAGACCCAGTACTTC.

The V and J genes are TRBV7-2 and TRBJ2-7; perhaps TRBD1 as D (5 bases). CDR3 length: 15 amino acids. Germline CDR1 reads SGHTA; CDR2 reads FQGNSA. V gave up 2 bases and J gave up 0 bases, with 11 bases separating them. This CDR3 reads CASSLWSGHSYEQYF. The CDR3, as DNA: TGTGCCAGCAGCTTATGGTCAGGGCACTCCTACGAGCAGTACTTC.

The chain joins TRBV19 to TRBJ1-1, with 11 bases aligning to TRBD1. The trim removed 10 bases at V and 6 bases at J, leaving 7 bases unmatched. Germline lookup yields CDR1 LNHDA and CDR2 SQIVND (reference sequence). The CDR3 spans 13 residues. The CDR3 loop reads CATKDRGLAEAFF. The DNA of the CDR3 is TGTGCCACTAAGGACAGGGGGCTGGCTGAAGCTTTCTTT.

This clone was seen just once. The V gene is TRBV18, the J gene TRBJ2-6; D is possibly TRBD1 (6 bases). V lost 8 bases and J 1 base, leaving 12 bases between the germline ends. The length of the CDR3 is 15 residues. Germline V gene lookup returns CDR1 KGHSH and CDR2 LQKENI. CDR3 amino acids: CASDPTGSGANVLTF. CDR3 DNA sequence: TGTGCCAGCGACCCCACAGGGTCTGGGGCCAACGTCCTGACTTTC.

The gene calls are TRBV29-1 and TRBJ2-3; D perhaps matches TRBD1 (5 bases). The CDR3 runs 13 residues. V lost 3 bases to trimming and J lost 0 bases, with 7 bases between them. Germline CDR1 is SQVTM and CDR2 is ANQGSEA. DNA of the CDR3: TGCAGCGTTGATGACAGAAGCACAGATACGCAGTATTTT. The encoded protein is CSVDDRSTDTQYF.

The chain recombines TRBV18 with TRBJ1-5, with D maybe TRBD1 (6 bases). The CDR3 is 16 residues long. V dropped 4 bases and J dropped 1 base, with 14 bases sitting between them. Germline CDR1 reads KGHSH; CDR2 reads LQKENI. DNA of the CDR3: TGTGCCAGCTCACAAGAACAGGGTGGGAGCAATCAGCCCCAGCATTTT. It is translated as CASSQEQGGSNQPQHF.

The sample holds a few counts of this clone. This chain links TRBV29-1 with TRBJ2-7; 12 bases line up with TRBD1. The V gene's germline CDR1 is SQVTM and CDR2 ANQGSEA. The CDR3 spans 12 residues. V lost 7 bases to trimming and J lost 6 bases; unmatched junction nucleotides: 4. The CDR3 nucleotides read TGCAGCGGGGGACAGGGGGCGGTCGAGCAGTACTTC. Translation gives CSGGQGAVEQYF.

This rearrangement joins TRBV30 to TRBJ2-7, with 13 bases fitting TRBD2. CDR1 is GTSNPN, CDR2 SVGIG, per germline (reference sequence). CDR3 length: 17 amino acids. J gave up 4 bases and V 3 bases, and 12 bases lay outside the gene matches. The CDR3 here is CAWSPPPGLAGPYEQYF. CDR3 nucleotides: TGTGCCTGGAGCCCCCCCCCGGGACTAGCGGGACCATACGAGCAGTACTTC.

The chain links TRBV30 to TRBJ1-6, with no clear D. CDR1 GTSNPN and CDR2 SVGIG come from the germline V gene (reference sequence). The CDR3 sequence is 12 residues long. CDR3 protein: CARQQTNSPLHF. CDR3 nucleotides: TGTGCTCGGCAGCAAACTAATTCACCCCTCCACTTT. Based on the CDR3 plus reference TRBV30 and TRBJ1-6, the full variable domain is SQTIHQWPATLVQPVGSPLSLECTVEGTSNPNLYWYRQAAGRGLQLLFYSVGIGQISSEVPQNLSASRPQDRQFILSSKKLLLSDSGFYLCARQQTNSPLHFGNGTRLTVT.

This clone showed up just a few times. The chain couples TRBV30 to TRBJ2-4; 8 nucleotides agree with TRBD2. Germline values: CDR1 GTSNPN, CDR2 SVGIG (reference sequence). The CDR3 spans 15 residues. V was pared by 5 bases and J by 0 bases, with 6 bases of the junction left unmatched. The CDR3 nucleotides are TGTGCCTGGGATAGCGGGATTGGAGCCAAAAACATTCAGTACTTC. Residues: CAWDSGIGAKNIQYF.

The chain links TRBV5-1 to TRBJ2-7; TRBD2 matches 16 bases. CDR1 and CDR2 from the germline V gene are SGHRS and YFSETQ. The length of the CDR3 is 17 residues. V dropped 1 base and J dropped 5; count of bases not matched to a gene: 6. Written as DNA, the CDR3 is TGCGCCAGCAGCTTGCAGGGACTAGCGGGAGGGCCGGACGAGCAGTACTTC. This sequence encodes CASSLQGLAGGPDEQYF.

This clone was detected only a few times. J is TRBJ1-1 and V is TRBV5-4; no clear D. The CDR3 is 14 amino acids. The V and J ends lost 0 bases and 1 base respectively, with 7 bases between them. Per germline, CDR1 SGHNT and CDR2 YYREEE (reference sequence). CDR3 loop: CASSLGQSNTEAFF. DNA of the CDR3: TGTGCCAGCAGCTTGGGACAATCGAACACTGAAGCTTTCTTT. Combining the CDR3 with reference TRBV5-4 and TRBJ1-1 gives the whole variable domain ETGVTQSPTHLIKTRGQQVTLRCSSQSGHNTVSWYQQALGQGPQFIFQYYREEENGRGNFPPRFSGLQFPNYSSELNVNALELDDSALYLCASSLGQSNTEAFFGQGTRLTVV.

This clone has just one count. DNA for the CDR3: TGTGCCAGCAGCTCCCGGGTGGGACTAGCGGGAGGCAATGAGCAGTTCTTC. Translation: CASSSRVGLAGGNEQFF. The chain couples TRBV7-2 to TRBJ2-1; TRBD2 agrees at 15 bases. The CDR3 covers 17 residues. With 4 bases clipped from V and 6 bases from J, the junction kept 7 bases outside the gene matches. CDR1 and CDR2 from the germline V gene are SGHTA and FQGNSA.

The chain links TRBV7-3 to TRBJ2-3, with D perhaps matching TRBD1 (6 bases). This CDR3 spans 14 amino acids. Trimming shortened V by 2 bases and J by 4 bases, and 10 bases separated the two germline ends. Germline values: CDR1 SGHTA, CDR2 FQGTGA. The DNA for the CDR3 is TGTGCCAGCAGCTTATACCAGGGGTCAGATACGCAGTATTTT. This sequence encodes CASSLYQGSDTQYF.

This chain connects TRBV6-1 to TRBJ1-1, with TRBD1 identical over 10 bases. Looked up from germline, CDR1 is MNHNS and CDR2 is SASEGT. The J segment lost 6 bases and the V segment lost 5 bases, leaving 6 bases of the junction unmatched. The CDR3 runs to 14 residues. CDR3 sequence reads: CASSMTGGSAEAFF. DNA for the CDR3: TGTGCCAGCAGTATGACAGGGGGCTCCGCTGAAGCTTTCTTT.

This chain links TRBV21-1 with TRBJ2-7; the table calls TRBD2, which could not be checked here. TRBV21-1 is noted as a pseudogene. The CDR3 extends over 15 amino acids. Here the CDR3 DNA reads TGTGCCAGCAGCAAAGGACTAGCGGGAGCTTGGGAGCAGTACTTC. Its protein is CASSKGLAGAWEQYF.

The chain links TRBV30 to TRBJ2-2; the D gene is possibly TRBD2 (6 bases). CDR1 and CDR2 from the germline V gene are GTSNPN and SVGIG (reference sequence). The germline V and J ends were trimmed by 1 base and 2 bases, with 11 bases remaining between them. This CDR3 has 15 residues. The CDR3 sequence is CAWSGLATNTGELFF. In DNA, the CDR3 is TGTGCCTGGAGTGGTCTAGCGACTAACACCGGGGAGCTGTTTTTT.

The chain has TRBV21-1 and TRBJ2-7; TRBD2 was called by the table and not checked on the DNA. TRBV21-1 is marked as a pseudogene. This CDR3 comprises 19 residues. CDR3: CASSKPGEKSGSRGYEQYF. CDR3 in DNA: TGTGCCAGCAGCAAGCCGGGGGAAAAAAGCGGGAGCAGGGGGTACGAGCAGTACTTC.

In regard to this clone: The sample has other DNA sequences that encode this CDR3 too. The chain is built from TRBV4-3 and TRBJ2-5; D possibly corresponds to TRBD2 (6 bases). Deletions cut 0 bases from V and 5 bases from J, with 7 bases between. The CDR3 is made up of 13 amino acids. Germline V lookup: CDR1 LGHNA, CDR2 YSLEER. The CDR3 DNA is TGCGCCAGCAGCCAAGAACGGGGGGAGACCCAGTACTTC. It yields the protein CASSQERGETQYF.

The chain is built from TRBV6-1 and TRBJ2-3; no clear D gene. The CDR3 runs 14 residues. Looked up from germline, CDR1 is MNHNS and CDR2 is SASEGT. Between the trimmed V and J ends, which lost 3 bases and 4 bases, there was a span of 11 bases. This CDR3 reads CASSDLPYADTQYF. CDR3 coding DNA: TGTGCCAGCAGTGATCTCCCCTATGCAGATACGCAGTATTTT.